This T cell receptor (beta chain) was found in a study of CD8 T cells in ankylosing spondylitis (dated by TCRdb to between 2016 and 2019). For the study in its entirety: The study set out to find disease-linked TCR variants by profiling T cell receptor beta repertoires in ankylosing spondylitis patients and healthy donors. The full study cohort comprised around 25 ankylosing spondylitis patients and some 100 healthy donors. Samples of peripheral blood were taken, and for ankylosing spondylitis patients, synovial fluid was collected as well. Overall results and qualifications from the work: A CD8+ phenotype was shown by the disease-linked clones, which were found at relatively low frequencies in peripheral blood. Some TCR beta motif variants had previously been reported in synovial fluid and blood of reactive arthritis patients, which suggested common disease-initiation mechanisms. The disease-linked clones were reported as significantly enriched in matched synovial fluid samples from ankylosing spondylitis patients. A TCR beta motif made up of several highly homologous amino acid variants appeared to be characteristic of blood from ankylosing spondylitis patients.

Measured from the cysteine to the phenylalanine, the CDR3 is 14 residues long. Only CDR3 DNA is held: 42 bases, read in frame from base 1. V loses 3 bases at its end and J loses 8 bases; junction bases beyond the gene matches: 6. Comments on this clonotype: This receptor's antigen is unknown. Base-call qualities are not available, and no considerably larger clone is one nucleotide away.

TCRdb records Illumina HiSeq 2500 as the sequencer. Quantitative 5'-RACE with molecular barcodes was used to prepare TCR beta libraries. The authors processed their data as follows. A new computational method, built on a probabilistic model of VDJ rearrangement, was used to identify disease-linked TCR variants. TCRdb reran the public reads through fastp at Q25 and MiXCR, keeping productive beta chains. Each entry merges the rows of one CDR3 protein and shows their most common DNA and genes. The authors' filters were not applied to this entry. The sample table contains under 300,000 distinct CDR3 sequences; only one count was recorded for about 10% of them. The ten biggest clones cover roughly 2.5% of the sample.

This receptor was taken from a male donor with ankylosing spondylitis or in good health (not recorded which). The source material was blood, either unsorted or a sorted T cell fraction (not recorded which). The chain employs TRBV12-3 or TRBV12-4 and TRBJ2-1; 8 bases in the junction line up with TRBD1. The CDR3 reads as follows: CASSFTGGKDEQFF. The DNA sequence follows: TGTGCCAGCAGTTTTACAGGGGGAAAGGATGAGCAGTTCTTC.